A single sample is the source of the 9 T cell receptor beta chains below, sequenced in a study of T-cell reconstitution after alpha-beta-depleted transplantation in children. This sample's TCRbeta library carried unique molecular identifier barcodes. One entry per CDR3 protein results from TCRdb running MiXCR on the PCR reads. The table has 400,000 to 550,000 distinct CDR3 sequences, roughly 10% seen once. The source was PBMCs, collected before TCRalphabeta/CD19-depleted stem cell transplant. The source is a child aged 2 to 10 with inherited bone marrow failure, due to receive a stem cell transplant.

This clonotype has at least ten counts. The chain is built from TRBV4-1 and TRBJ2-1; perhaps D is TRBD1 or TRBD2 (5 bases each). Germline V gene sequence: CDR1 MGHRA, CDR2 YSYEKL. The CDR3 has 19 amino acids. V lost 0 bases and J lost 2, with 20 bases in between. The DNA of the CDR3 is TGCGCCAGCAGCCAAGATGTTCCCTATGGGGGACCCCCCTACAATGAGCAGTTCTTC. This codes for CASSQDVPYGGPPYNEQFF.

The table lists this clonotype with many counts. The CDR3 loop reads CASSQVFGKETQYF. The CDR3 nucleotides read TGCGCCAGCAGCCAAGTTTTCGGCAAAGAGACCCAGTACTTC. The chain is built from TRBV4-3 and TRBJ2-5; D call uncertain. This CDR3 spans 14 amino acids. V was shortened by 1 base and J by 3 bases, with 9 bases between the two germline ends. CDR1 is LGHNA, CDR2 YSLEER, per germline.

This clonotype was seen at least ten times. In DNA, the CDR3 is TGTGCCAGCAGCGAAAGTCGAGCCTACGAGCAGTACTTC. As protein: CASSESRAYEQYF. V is TRBV7-2 and J is TRBJ2-7; no definite D call. Trimming shortened V by 5 bases and J by 2 bases, and 10 bases separated the two germline ends. Germline CDR1 is SGHTA and CDR2 is FQGNSA. The CDR3 spans 13 residues. The full variable domain, rest sourced from reference TRBV7-2 and TRBJ2-7, is GAGVSQSPSNKVTEKGKDVELRCDPISGHTALYWYRQSLGQGLEFLIYFQGNSAPDKSGLPSDRFSAERTGGSVSTLTIQRTQQEDSAVYLCASSESRAYEQYFGPGTRLTVT.

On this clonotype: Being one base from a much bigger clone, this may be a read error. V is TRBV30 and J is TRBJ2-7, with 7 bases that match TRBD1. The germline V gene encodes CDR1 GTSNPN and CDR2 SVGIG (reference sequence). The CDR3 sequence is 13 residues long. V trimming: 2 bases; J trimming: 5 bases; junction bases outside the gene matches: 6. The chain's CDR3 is CAWSPGQSHEQYF. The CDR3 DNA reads TGTGCCTGGAGTCCGGGACAGTCCCACGAGCAGTACTTC.

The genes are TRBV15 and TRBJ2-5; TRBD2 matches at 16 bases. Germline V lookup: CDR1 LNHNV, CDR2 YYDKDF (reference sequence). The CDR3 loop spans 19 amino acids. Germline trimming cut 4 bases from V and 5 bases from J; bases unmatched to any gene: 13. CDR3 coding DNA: TGTGCCACCAGCAACGATACGGGACTAGCGGGAGGGAGGCGGGAGACCCAGTACTTC. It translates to CATSNDTGLAGGRRETQYF.

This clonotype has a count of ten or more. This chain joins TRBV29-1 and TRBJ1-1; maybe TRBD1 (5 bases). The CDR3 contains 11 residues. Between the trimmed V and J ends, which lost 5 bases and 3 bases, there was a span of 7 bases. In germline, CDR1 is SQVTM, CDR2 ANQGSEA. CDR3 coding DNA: TGCAGCGTTCTCAGGGACACTGAAGCTTTCTTT. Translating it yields CSVLRDTEAFF.

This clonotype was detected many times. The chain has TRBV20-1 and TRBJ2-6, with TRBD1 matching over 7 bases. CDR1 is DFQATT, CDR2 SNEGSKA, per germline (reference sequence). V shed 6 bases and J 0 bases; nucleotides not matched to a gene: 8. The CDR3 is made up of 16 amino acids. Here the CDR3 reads CSAYRDSGSGANVLTF. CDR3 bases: TGCAGTGCCTATCGGGACAGCGGCTCTGGGGCCAACGTCCTGACTTTC.

This chain's CDR3 is CATSRSRVVSDTQYF. CDR3 nucleotides: TGTGCCACCAGCAGGAGCCGGGTAGTTTCAGATACGCAGTATTTT. This sequence joins TRBV15 and TRBJ2-3; D gene unclear. Trimming stripped 3 bases from V and 4 bases from J, with 14 bases between. CDR1 LNHNV and CDR2 YYDKDF come from the germline V gene (reference sequence). This CDR3 is built from 15 residues. Using reference TRBV15 and TRBJ2-3 for the parts outside the CDR3, the full variable domain is DAMVIQNPRYQVTQFGKPVTLSCSQTLNHNVMYWYQQKSSQAPKLLFHYYDKDFNNEADTPDNFQSRRPNTSFCFLDIRSPGLGDTAMYLCATSRSRVVSDTQYFGPGTRLTVL.

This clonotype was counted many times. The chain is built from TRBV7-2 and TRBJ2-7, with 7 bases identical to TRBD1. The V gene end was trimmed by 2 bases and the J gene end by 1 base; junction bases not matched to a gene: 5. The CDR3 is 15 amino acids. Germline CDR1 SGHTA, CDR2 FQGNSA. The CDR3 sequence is CASSLLGTASYEQYF. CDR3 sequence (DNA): TGTGCCAGCAGCTTACTTGGGACAGCTTCCTACGAGCAGTACTTC.